This T cell receptor beta chain was recorded in a study of shared clonotypes between healthy human individuals. The method was immunoSEQ multiplex PCR; TCRdb's version includes in-frame clones alone and lacks a portion of them. The table lists about 1.1 million clones, about four fifths of them singletons, with 0.52% in the top ten. Each of the donors was a healthy adult who was HIV-negative and had not had a recent acute infection or vaccination. The study drew all its donors from Caucasian adults living in Nashville, Tennessee. From CD4+ cells came CD45RA+ naive and CD45RA-negative memory subsets. In this sample, this clone turned up a few times. The antigen is undetermined. General study findings and limits: The study generally estimated greater richness for naive than memory subsets.

The specimen was memory CD4+ T cells from PBMCs. Subset defined: CD45RA-negative fraction. The clonotype originates from a man aged 18-30 years in good health. Some clones in this sample may be carry-over from other donors' samples.

The CDR3 here is CASSYSTRGPGYGYTF. The CDR3, as DNA: TGTGCCAGCAGTTACTCGACCAGGGGCCCAGGGTATGGCTACACCTTC. The V gene is TRBV6-5, the J gene TRBJ1-2, with D perhaps matching TRBD1 (6 bases). The germline V gene has CDR1 MNHEY and CDR2 SVGAGI. This CDR3 region has 16 residues. The V end was cut by 0 bases, the J end by 5 bases, with 16 bases between.